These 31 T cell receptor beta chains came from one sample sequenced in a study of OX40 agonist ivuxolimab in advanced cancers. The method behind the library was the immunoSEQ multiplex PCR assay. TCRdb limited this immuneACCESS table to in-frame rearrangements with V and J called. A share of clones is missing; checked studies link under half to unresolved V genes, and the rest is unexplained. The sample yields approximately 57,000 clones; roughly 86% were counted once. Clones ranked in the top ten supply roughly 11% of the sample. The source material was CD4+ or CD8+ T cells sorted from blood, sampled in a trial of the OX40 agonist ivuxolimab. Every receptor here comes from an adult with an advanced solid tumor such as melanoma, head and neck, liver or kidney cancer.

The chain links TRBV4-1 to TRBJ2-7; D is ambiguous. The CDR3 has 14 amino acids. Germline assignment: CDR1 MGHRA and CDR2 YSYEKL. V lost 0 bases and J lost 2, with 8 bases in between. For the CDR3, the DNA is TGCGCCAGCAGCCAAGACACGGACCCCTACGAGCAGTACTTC. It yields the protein CASSQDTDPYEQYF.

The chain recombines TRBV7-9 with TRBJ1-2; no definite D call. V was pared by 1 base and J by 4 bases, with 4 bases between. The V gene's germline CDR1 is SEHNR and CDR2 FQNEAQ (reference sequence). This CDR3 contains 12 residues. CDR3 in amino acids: CASSLEAYGYTF. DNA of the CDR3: TGTGCCAGCAGCTTAGAAGCCTATGGCTACACCTTC. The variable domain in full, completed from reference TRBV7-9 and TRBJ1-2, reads DTGVSQNPRHKITKRGQNVTFRCDPISEHNRLYWYRQTLGQGPEFLTYFQNEAQLEKSRLLSDRFSAERPKGSFSTLEIQRTEQGDSAMYLCASSLEAYGYTFGSGTRLTVV.

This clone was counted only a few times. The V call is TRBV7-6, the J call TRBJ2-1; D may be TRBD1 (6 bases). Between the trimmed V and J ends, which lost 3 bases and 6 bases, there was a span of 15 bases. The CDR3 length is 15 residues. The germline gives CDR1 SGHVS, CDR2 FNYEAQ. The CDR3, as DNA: TGTGCCAGCAGCTTTGGGGACACACCTTTCAATGAGCAGTTCTTC. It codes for CASSFGDTPFNEQFF.

CDR3 DNA sequence: TGTGCCACGCACACGGGGGAGAGGGTTTACGAGCAGTACTTC. Its translation: CATHTGERVYEQYF. The rearrangement links TRBV28 to TRBJ2-7; a possible D gene is TRBD2 (6 bases). CDR1 is MDHEN, CDR2 SYDVKM, per germline. The CDR3 runs to 14 residues. V was pared by 10 bases and J by 4 bases, with 20 bases between.

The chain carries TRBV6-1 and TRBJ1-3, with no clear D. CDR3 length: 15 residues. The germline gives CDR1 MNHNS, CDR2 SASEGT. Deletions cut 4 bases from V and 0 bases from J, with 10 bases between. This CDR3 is CASSGTADSGNTIYF. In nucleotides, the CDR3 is TGTGCCAGCAGTGGGACGGCCGACTCTGGAAACACCATATATTTT.

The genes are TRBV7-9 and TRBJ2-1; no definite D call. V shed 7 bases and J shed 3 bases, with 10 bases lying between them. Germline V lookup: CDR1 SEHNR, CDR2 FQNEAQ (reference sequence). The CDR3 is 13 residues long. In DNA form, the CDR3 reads TGTGCCAGCACGAGTACCATCTACAATGAGCAGTTCTTC. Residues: CASTSTIYNEQFF.

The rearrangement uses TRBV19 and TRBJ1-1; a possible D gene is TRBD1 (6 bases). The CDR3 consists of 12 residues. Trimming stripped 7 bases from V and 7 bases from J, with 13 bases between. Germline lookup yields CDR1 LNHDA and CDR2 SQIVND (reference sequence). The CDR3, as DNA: TGTGCCAGTATAGGGACAAAGATTGAAGCTTTCTTT. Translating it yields CASIGTKIEAFF.

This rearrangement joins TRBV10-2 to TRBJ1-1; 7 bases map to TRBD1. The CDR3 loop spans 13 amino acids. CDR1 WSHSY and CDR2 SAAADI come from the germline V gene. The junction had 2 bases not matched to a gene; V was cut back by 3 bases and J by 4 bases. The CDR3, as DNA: TGCGCCAGCAGTGAATACAGGGGCACTGAAGCTTTCTTT. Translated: CASSEYRGTEAFF.

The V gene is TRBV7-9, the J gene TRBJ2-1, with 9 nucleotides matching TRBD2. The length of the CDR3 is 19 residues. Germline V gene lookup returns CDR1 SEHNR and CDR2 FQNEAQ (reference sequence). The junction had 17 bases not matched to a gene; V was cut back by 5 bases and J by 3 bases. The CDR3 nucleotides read TGTGCCAGCAGCCCAGGCCGAATGGGACTAGCAGGCGACTACAATGAGCAGTTCTTC. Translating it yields CASSPGRMGLAGDYNEQFF.

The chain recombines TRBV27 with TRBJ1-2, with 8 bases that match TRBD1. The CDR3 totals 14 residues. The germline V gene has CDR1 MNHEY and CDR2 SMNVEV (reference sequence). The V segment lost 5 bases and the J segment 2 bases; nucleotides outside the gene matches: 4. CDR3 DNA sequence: TGTGCCAGCAGTGTGGACAGGGCGAACTATGGCTACACCTTC. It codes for CASSVDRANYGYTF.

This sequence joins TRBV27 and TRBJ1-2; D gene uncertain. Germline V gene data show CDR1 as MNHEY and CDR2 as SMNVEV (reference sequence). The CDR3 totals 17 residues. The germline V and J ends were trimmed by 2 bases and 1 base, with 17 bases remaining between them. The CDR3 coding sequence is TGTGCCAGCAGTTTAGCGGTAGGGCTATCCTTTAACTATGGCTACACCTTC. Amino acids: CASSLAVGLSFNYGYTF.

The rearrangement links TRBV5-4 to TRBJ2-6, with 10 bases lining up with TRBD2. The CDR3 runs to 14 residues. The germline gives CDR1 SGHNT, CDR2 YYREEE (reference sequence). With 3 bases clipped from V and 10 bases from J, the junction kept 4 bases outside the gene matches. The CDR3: CASSSGTSENVLTF. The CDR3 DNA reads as TGTGCCAGCAGCTCCGGGACTAGCGAGAACGTCCTGACTTTC.

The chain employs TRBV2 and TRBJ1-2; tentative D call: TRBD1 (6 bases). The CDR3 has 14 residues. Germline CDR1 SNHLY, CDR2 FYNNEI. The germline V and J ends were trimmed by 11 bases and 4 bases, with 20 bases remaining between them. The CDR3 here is CAGLIETGSYGYTF. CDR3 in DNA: TGTGCCGGACTCATAGAGACAGGCAGCTATGGCTACACCTTC.

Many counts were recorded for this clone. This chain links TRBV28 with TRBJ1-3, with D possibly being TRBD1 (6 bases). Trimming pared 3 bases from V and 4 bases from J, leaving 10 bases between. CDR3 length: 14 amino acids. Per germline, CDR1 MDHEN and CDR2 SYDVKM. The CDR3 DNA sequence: TGTGCCAGCAGTTTTCAGGGGTGGGGAAACACCATATATTTT. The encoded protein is CASSFQGWGNTIYF.

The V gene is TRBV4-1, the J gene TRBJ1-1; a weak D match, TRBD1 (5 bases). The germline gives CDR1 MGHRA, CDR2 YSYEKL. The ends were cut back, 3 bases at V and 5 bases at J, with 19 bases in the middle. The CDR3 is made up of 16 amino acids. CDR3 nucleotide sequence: TGCGCCAGCAGCCATGAAAGGGGCGTCCCGAATACTGAAGCTTTCTTT. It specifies CASSHERGVPNTEAFF.

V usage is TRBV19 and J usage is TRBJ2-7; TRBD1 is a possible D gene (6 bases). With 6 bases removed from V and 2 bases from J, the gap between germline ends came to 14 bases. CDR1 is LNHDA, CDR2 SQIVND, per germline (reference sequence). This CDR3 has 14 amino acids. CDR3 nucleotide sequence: TGTGCCAGTAGGGCCGACAGGTTCCCCTACGAGCAGTACTTC. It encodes CASRADRFPYEQYF.

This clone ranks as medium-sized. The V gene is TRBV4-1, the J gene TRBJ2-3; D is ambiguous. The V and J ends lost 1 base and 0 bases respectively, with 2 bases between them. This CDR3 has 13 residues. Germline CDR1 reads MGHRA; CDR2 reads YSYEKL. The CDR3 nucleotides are TGCGCCAGCAGCCAAGTTAGCACAGATACGCAGTATTTT. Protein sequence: CASSQVSTDTQYF.

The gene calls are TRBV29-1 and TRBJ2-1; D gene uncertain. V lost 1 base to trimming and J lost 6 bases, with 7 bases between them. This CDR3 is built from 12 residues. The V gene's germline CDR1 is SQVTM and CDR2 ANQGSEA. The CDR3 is CSVEGPTNEQFF. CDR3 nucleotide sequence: TGCAGCGTTGAAGGGCCTACCAATGAGCAGTTCTTC.

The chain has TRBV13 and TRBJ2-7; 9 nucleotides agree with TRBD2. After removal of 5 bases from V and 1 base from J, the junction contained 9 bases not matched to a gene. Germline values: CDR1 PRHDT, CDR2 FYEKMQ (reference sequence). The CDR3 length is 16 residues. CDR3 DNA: TGTGCCAGCAGCCCGTGGGCGGGAGGGCGATCCTACGAGCAGTACTTC. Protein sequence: CASSPWAGGRSYEQYF.

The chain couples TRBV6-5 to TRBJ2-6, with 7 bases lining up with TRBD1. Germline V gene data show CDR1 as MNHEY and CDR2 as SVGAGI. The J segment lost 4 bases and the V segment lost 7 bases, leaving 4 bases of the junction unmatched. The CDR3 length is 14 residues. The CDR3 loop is CASKGASGANVLTF. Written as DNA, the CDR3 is TGTGCCAGCAAGGGGGCGTCCGGGGCCAACGTCCTGACTTTC.

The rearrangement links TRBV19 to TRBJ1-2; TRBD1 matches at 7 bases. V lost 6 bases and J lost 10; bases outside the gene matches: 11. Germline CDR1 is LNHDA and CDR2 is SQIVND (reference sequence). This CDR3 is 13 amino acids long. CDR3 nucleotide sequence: TGTGCCAGTAGCCTGACTTACAGGGGAGCCTACACCTTC. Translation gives CASSLTYRGAYTF.

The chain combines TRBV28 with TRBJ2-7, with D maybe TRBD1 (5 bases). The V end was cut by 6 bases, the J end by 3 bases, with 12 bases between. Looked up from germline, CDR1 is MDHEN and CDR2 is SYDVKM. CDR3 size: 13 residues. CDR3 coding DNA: TGTGCCAGCAGCCACGACAGATTCTACGAGCAGTACTTC. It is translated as CASSHDRFYEQYF.

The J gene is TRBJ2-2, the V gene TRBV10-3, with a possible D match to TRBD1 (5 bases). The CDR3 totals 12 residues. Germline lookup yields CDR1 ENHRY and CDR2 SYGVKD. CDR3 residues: CAHRTNTGELFF. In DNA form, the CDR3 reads TGTGCGCACAGGACGAACACCGGGGAGCTGTTTTTT.

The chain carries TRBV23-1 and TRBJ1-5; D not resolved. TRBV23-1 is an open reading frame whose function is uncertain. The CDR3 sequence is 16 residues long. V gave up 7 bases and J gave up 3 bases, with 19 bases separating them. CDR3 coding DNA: TGCGCCAGCACCCTCAAGGGCAGGTCCTTCAATCAGCCCCAGCATTTT. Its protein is CASTLKGRSFNQPQHF.

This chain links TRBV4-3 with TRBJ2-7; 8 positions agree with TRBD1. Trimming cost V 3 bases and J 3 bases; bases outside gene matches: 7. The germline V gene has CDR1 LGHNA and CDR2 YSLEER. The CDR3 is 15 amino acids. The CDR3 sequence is CASSQGQATFYEQYF. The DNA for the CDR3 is TGCGCCAGCAGCCAGGGACAGGCAACATTCTACGAGCAGTACTTC.

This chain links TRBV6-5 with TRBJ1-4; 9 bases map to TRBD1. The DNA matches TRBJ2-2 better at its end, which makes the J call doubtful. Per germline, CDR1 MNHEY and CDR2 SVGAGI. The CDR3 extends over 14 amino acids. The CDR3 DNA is TGTGCCAGCGGGCCGGGACAGGGTTCATCGGAGCTGTTTTTT. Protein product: CASGPGQGSSELFF.

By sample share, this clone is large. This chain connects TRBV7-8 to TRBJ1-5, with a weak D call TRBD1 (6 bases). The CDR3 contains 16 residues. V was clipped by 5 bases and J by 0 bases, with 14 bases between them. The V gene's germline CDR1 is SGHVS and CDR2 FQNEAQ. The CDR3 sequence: CASSTWGLLSNQPQHF. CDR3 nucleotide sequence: TGTGCCAGCAGCACCTGGGGGCTTCTTAGCAATCAGCCCCAGCATTTT.

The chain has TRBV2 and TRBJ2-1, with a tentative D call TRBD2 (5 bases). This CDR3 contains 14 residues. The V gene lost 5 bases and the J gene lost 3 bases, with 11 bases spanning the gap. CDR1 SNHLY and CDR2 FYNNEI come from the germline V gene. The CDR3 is CASSKLELYNEQFF. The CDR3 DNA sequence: TGTGCCAGCAGTAAACTAGAGCTCTACAATGAGCAGTTCTTC.

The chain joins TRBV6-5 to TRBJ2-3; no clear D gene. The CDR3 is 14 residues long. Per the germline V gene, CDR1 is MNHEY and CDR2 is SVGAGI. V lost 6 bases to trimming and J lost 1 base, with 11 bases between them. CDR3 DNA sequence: TGTGCCAGCAGCAGCGAGTTAGGCACAGATACGCAGTATTTT. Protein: CASSSELGTDTQYF.

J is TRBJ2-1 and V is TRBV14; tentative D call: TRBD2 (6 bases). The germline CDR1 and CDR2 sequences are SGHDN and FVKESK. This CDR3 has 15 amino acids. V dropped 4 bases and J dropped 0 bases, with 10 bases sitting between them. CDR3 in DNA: TGTGCCAGCAGCCGGGACTTCGCCTCCTACAATGAGCAGTTCTTC. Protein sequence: CASSRDFASYNEQFF.

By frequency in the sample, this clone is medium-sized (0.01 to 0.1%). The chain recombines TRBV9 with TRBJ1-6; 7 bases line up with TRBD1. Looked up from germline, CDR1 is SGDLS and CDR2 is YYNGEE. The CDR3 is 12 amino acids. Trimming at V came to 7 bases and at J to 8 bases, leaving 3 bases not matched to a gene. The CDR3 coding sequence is TGTGCCAGCGGACAGGAGGATTCACCCCTCCACTTT. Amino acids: CASGQEDSPLHF.